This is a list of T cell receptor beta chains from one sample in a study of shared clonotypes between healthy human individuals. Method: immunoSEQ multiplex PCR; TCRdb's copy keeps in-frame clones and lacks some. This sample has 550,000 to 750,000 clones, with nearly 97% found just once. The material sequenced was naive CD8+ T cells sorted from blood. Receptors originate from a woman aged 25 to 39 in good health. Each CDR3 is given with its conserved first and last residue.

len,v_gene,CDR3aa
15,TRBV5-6,CASSLEGSGLETQYF
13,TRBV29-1,CSVVSLSGNTIYF
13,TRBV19,CASRWGLGQPQHF
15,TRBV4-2,CASNQREGLVTEAFF
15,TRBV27,CASSLLGGGRDEQFF
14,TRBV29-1,CSVAPTGGFETQYF
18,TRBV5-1,CASSLSGAGSSGANVLTF
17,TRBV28,CASSSWTSGANTGELFF
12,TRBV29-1,CSVPGGFDGYTF
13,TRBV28,CASSSTTNEKLFF
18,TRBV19,CASSIVLAGDVSYNEQFF
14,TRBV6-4,CASSEGGLGTEAFF
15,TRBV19,CASSLTGPRNTEAFF
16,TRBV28,CASSTWTSGDTYEQYF
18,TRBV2,CASSDSRMWGISGNTIYF
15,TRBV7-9,CASSSRRGTDYGYTF
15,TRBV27,CASSLGQGFTDTQYF
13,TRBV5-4,CASSFPEGNTIYF
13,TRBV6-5,CASSYFDSYEQYF
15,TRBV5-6,CASSRVRGGGYGYTF
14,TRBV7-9,CASTPTGSSYEQYF
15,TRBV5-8,CASSYGRDSTDTQYF
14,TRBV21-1,CASSETGDLYEQYF
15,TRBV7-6,CASSLGQGVPDTQYF
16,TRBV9,CASSVSGGGGTDTQYF